These 19 T cell receptor beta chains originate from one sample sequenced in a study of cytomegalovirus exposure and HLA in healthy donors. Using immunoSEQ multiplex PCR, the repertoire was profiled, and TCRdb retains in-frame clones only, with some absent. In the table there are about 140,000 clones, about 87% of which are singletons. The sample was PBMCs. The receptor set was obtained from a man aged 18-30 years in good health and CMV-seropositive.

The chain recombines TRBV30 with TRBJ2-7; TRBD1 matches 8 bases. From germline, CDR1 is GTSNPN and CDR2 SVGIG (reference sequence). The junction had 8 bases not matched to a gene; V was cut back by 1 base and J by 12 bases. The CDR3 totals 12 residues. In DNA form, the CDR3 reads TGTGCCTGGAGTGGAGGCAGGGGGCAACGGTACTTC. Translation: CAWSGGRGQRYF. Using reference TRBV30 and TRBJ2-7 for the parts outside the CDR3, the full variable domain is SQTIHQWPATLVQPVGSPLSLECTVEGTSNPNLYWYRQAAGRGLQLLFYSVGIGQISSEVPQNLSASRPQDRQFILSSKKLLLSDSGFYLCAWSGGRGQRYFGPGTRLTVT.

With respect to this clone: An end of the junction does not agree with germline; a read error may underlie this. The DNA of the CDR3 is TGTGCTAGCAGTTCAGACCGGGACTCTGAAGCTTTCTTT. Translating it yields CASSSDRDSEAFF. V is TRBV7-7 and J is TRBJ1-1; TRBD1 is a possible D gene (5 bases). Germline-derived CDR1 and CDR2 are SSHAT and FNYEAQ (reference sequence). The CDR3 runs to 13 residues.

The chain joins TRBV7-6 to TRBJ2-7; D might be TRBD2 (5 bases). The V gene lost 3 bases and the J gene lost 6 bases, with 15 bases spanning the gap. CDR1 SGHVS and CDR2 FNYEAQ come from the germline V gene. The CDR3 extends over 14 amino acids. This CDR3 reads CASSLAEVLGEQYF. The DNA for the CDR3 is TGTGCCAGCAGCTTGGCGGAGGTTCTCGGCGAGCAGTACTTC. The full variable domain, its missing parts supplied by reference TRBV7-6 and TRBJ2-7, is GAGVSQSPRYKVTKRGQDVALRCDPISGHVSLYWYRQALGQGPEFLTYFNYEAQQDKSGLPNDRFSAERPEGSISTLTIQRTEQRDSAMYRCASSLAEVLGEQYFGPGTRLTVT.

Note on this clone: The junction shows a germline mismatch at one end, possibly a read error. The chain couples TRBV2 to TRBJ2-7; D possibly corresponds to TRBD2 (5 bases). Germline assignment: CDR1 SNHLY and CDR2 FYNNEI. The length of the CDR3 is 15 residues. The CDR3 DNA follows: TGTGCCAGCAGTGGGACCTCCGGAGGAGAGGCCCGATTCATTTTC. Protein: CASSGTSGGEARFIF.

The chain is built from TRBV18 and TRBJ1-1; tentative D call: TRBD1 (5 bases). Looked up from germline, CDR1 is KGHSH and CDR2 is LQKENI. Trimming left V 3 bases short and J 4 bases short, with 15 bases between. The CDR3 contains 15 residues. In DNA, the CDR3 is TGTGCCAGCTCACCCCAGCAGGGAAAACGCACTGAAGCTTTCTTT. Translating it yields CASSPQQGKRTEAFF.

V gene TRBV6-5 combines with J gene TRBJ1-5, with a possible D match to TRBD1 (5 bases). CDR3 length: 15 residues. V was shortened by 6 bases and J by 2 bases, with 14 bases between the two germline ends. CDR1 is MNHEY and CDR2 is SVGAGI in the germline V gene. CDR3 in DNA: TGTGCCAGCAGCGTAGAGGCGGGGGGCAATCAGCCCCAGCATTTT. Its translation: CASSVEAGGNQPQHF.

The rearrangement joins TRBV6-6 to TRBJ2-3; 9 bases are a match to TRBD1. The junction had 8 bases not matched to a gene; V was cut back by 5 bases and J by 2 bases. The CDR3 length is 16 residues. Germline V lookup: CDR1 MNHNY, CDR2 SVGAGI (reference sequence). CDR3 DNA sequence: TGTGCCAGCAGTACATCCGGGACAGGGTTCACAGATACGCAGTATTTT. This codes for CASSTSGTGFTDTQYF.

This rearrangement joins TRBV2 to TRBJ1-2, with 9 bases aligning to TRBD1. The CDR3 covers 14 residues. V was clipped by 4 bases and J by 8 bases; unmatched bases: 8. Germline CDR1 reads SNHLY; CDR2 reads FYNNEI. In DNA form, the CDR3 reads TGTGCCAGCAGTGGGCGGGACAGGGAGGAAGGCTACACCTTC. It is translated as CASSGRDREEGYTF.

This rearrangement joins TRBV27 to TRBJ1-4, with 8 bases identical to TRBD1. CDR1 is MNHEY and CDR2 is SMNVEV in the germline V gene (reference sequence). The CDR3 has 14 amino acids. Trimming took 5 bases from V and 5 from J; bases not matched to a gene: 4. The CDR3 protein is CASSRTGWNEKLFF. The CDR3 DNA sequence: TGTGCCAGCAGTCGGACAGGGTGGAATGAAAAACTGTTTTTT.

The sample holds one count of this clone. The V call is TRBV15, the J call TRBJ2-1; 8 bases match TRBD1. The germline V gene encodes CDR1 LNHNV and CDR2 YYDKDF (reference sequence). This CDR3 region has 17 residues. Trimming removed 5 bases from V and 6 bases from J; junction bases left unmatched: 15. The CDR3 DNA sequence: TGTGCCACCAGCCATAGACAGGGGTCAGTTATCCTCAATGAGCAGTTCTTC. Translation gives CATSHRQGSVILNEQFF.

The chain joins TRBV6-5 to TRBJ1-1; 7 nucleotides align to TRBD1. Per germline, CDR1 MNHEY and CDR2 SVGAGI. V gave up 6 bases and J gave up 10 bases; unmatched junction bases: 17. The CDR3 consists of 15 residues. The CDR3 loop is CASRQTGLGPEIAFF. DNA for the CDR3: TGTGCCAGCAGACAGACAGGGCTTGGACCTGAAATAGCTTTCTTT.

CDR3 in amino acids: CASKSRQVPSGANVLTF. The CDR3 region has the DNA TGTGCCAGCAAGAGCAGACAGGTTCCCTCTGGGGCCAACGTCCTGACTTTC. The chain carries TRBV28 and TRBJ2-6, with D perhaps TRBD1 (6 bases). This CDR3 contains 17 residues. The V and J ends lost 7 bases and 0 bases respectively, with 16 bases between them. Germline V CDR1 and CDR2: MDHEN, SYDVKM.

The gene calls are TRBV2 and TRBJ1-5; D is unclear. Trimming took 3 bases from V and 1 from J, leaving 10 bases between them. The CDR3 is made up of 15 amino acids. Germline assignment: CDR1 SNHLY and CDR2 FYNNEI. The CDR3 region is CASSEVTRSNQPQHF. The CDR3 DNA follows: TGTGCCAGCAGTGAGGTAACCAGGAGCAATCAGCCCCAGCATTTT.

The rearrangement uses TRBV5-1 and TRBJ1-2, with TRBD1 identical over 9 bases. Germline V gene data show CDR1 as SGHRS and CDR2 as YFSETQ. CDR3 length: 15 amino acids. J lost 5 bases, V lost 2 bases, and 7 bases had no gene match. Here the CDR3 reads CASSFTGGSGYGYTF. The CDR3 DNA is TGCGCCAGCAGCTTTACAGGGGGCTCTGGATATGGCTACACCTTC.

V and J are TRBV19 and TRBJ2-7; 9 nucleotides agree with TRBD1. V was clipped by 5 bases and J by 2 bases; unmatched bases: 1. This CDR3 has 13 residues. Looked up from germline, CDR1 is LNHDA and CDR2 is SQIVND (reference sequence). The CDR3 protein is CASSWTGAYEQYF. In DNA form, the CDR3 reads TGTGCCAGTAGTTGGACAGGGGCCTACGAGCAGTACTTC.

The chain carries TRBV4-1 and TRBJ2-5; 8 nucleotides align to TRBD2. There are 15 residues in the CDR3. The J segment lost 0 bases and the V segment lost 1 base, leaving 1 base of the junction unmatched. Per germline, CDR1 MGHRA and CDR2 YSYEKL. CDR3 amino acids: CASSQAAGDQETQYF. CDR3 DNA sequence: TGCGCCAGCAGCCAAGCAGCGGGAGACCAAGAGACCCAGTACTTC.

This chain joins TRBV6-5 and TRBJ1-3; no clear D. With 4 bases removed from V and 3 bases from J, the gap between germline ends came to 13 bases. The germline gives CDR1 MNHEY, CDR2 SVGAGI. The CDR3 has 15 amino acids. The CDR3, as DNA: TGTGCCAGCAGTTCTGGGAGCGCGGGTGGAAACACCATATATTTT. Translation gives CASSSGSAGGNTIYF.

This clone occurred once. This rearrangement joins TRBV30 to TRBJ2-7; 7 nucleotides agree with TRBD2. The J segment lost 4 bases and the V segment lost 0 bases, leaving 9 bases of the junction unmatched. The germline V gene has CDR1 GTSNPN and CDR2 SVGIG (reference sequence). The CDR3 runs 15 residues. The CDR3 coding sequence is TGTGCCTGGAGTGTAGGCGTTGGGGGAGGGTACGAGCAGTACTTC. This encodes CAWSVGVGGGYEQYF.

This chain connects TRBV28 to TRBJ2-3, with a tentative D call TRBD1 (5 bases). This CDR3 has 17 residues. Trimming removed 7 bases at V and 2 bases at J, with 22 bases between. The germline CDR1 and CDR2 sequences are MDHEN and SYDVKM. This CDR3 is CASTSPGAGGYTDTQYF. CDR3 coding DNA: TGTGCCAGCACTTCTCCTGGGGCCGGCGGTTACACAGATACGCAGTATTTT.